This T cell receptor beta chain was identified in a study of blood T cells in healthy people across ages. Isolation recovered at least 6.5 million PBMCs from every sample. Trimming took 1 base from V and 6 from J, leaving 16 bases between them. The CDR3 totals 16 residues. Germline V gene sequence: CDR1 SGHDN, CDR2 FVKESK. A J-beta primer mix and a sample-barcoded 5' primer were used in a second PCR of roughly 6 to 12 cycles. CDR3-containing paired-end reads numbered at least 2.5 million in each sample. TCRdb ran MiXCR on the 5' RACE reads and lists one entry per CDR3 protein. This table holds 1.5 million to 2 million distinct CDR3 sequences, 49% found once.

The sequenced material came from blood. This chain uses TRBV14 with TRBJ2-1; TRBD2 is a possible D gene (6 bases). This sequence was found in a woman aged 40 to 50 in good health. The CDR3 nucleotides are TGTGCCAGCAGCCAAGTTGGAGGGACCCTCGGCAATGAGCAGTTCTTC. It translates to CASSQVGGTLGNEQFF.